The following is a T cell receptor (beta chain) sequence with its context. Profiling relied on immunoSEQ multiplex PCR, and the TCRdb table lists in-frame clones only, not all of them. The data hold 100,000 or so clones, with about 89% observed a single time. CDR3 length equals 14 residues. CDR1 and CDR2 (germline): SGHDT, YYEEEE. V lost 5 bases to trimming and J lost 6 bases, with 17 bases between them. This sample is part of a study of blood T cell repertoires in COVID-19. As for the study in general: The analysed material was cDNA or gDNA that came from T cells, B-cell-depleted T cells, or PBMCs.

The chain links TRBV5-6 to TRBJ1-1; no firm D call. The sequence was obtained from a woman in her twenties or thirties with acute or convalescent COVID-19. The sample consisted of peripheral blood. The CDR3 sequence is CASSETAGAAEAFF. DNA of the CDR3: TGTGCCAGCAGTGAGACCGCTGGAGCGGCTGAAGCTTTCTTT.